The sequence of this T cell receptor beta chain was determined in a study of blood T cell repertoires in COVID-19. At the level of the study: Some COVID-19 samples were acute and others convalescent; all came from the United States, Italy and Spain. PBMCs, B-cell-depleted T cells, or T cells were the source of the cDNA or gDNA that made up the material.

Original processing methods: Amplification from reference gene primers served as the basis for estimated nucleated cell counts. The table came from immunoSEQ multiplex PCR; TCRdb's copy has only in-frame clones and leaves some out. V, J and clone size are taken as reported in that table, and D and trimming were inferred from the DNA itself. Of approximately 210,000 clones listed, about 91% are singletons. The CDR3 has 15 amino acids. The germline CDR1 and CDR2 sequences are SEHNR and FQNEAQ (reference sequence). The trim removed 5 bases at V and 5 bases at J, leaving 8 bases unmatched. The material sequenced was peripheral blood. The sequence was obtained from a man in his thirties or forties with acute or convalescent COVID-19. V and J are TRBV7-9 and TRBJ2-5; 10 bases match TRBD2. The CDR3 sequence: CASSASGGFSETQYF. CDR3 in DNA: TGTGCCAGCAGCGCTAGCGGGGGTTTCTCCGAGACCCAGTACTTC. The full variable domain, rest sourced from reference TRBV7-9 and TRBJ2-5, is DTGVSQNPRHKITKRGQNVTFRCDPISEHNRLYWYRQTLGQGPEFLTYFQNEAQLEKSRLLSDRFSAERPKGSFSTLEIQRTEQGDSAMYLCASSASGGFSETQYFGPGTRLLVL.